The 11 T cell receptor beta chains listed next were all sequenced from one sample in a study of T cell responses to AZD1222 COVID-19 vaccine. Clones were sequenced by immunoSEQ multiplex PCR, and TCRdb holds only the in-frame ones, with some missing. This sample has 120,000 or so clones; around 87% occur once, and the top ten carry 0.95% to 1.5%. The starting material was peripheral blood, obtained on day 0 of AZD1222 vaccination. The receptors come from an adult in good health.

V is TRBV11-2 and J is TRBJ2-2, with D unresolved. V lost 3 bases to trimming and J lost 1 base, with 6 bases between them. Germline CDR1 reads SGHAT; CDR2 reads FQNNGV. The length of the CDR3 is 14 residues. The CDR3: CASSFGWNTGELFF. DNA of the CDR3: TGTGCCAGCAGCTTCGGTTGGAACACCGGGGAGCTGTTTTTT.

V is TRBV5-6 and J is TRBJ2-7; 7 bases match TRBD2. The V gene end was trimmed by 3 bases and the J gene end by 0 bases; junction bases not matched to a gene: 6. Germline values: CDR1 SGHDT, CDR2 YYEEEE. This CDR3 has 15 residues. The CDR3 loop is CASSSDGGSSYEQYF. The DNA of the CDR3 is TGTGCCAGCAGCTCTGACGGGGGGAGCTCCTACGAGCAGTACTTC.

The genes are TRBV6-4 and TRBJ2-7, with D unresolved. Trimming stripped 6 bases from V and 4 bases from J, with 7 bases between. The length of the CDR3 is 11 residues. CDR1 and CDR2 (germline): MRHNA, SNTAGT. The CDR3 sequence: CASRDPYEQYF. CDR3 DNA: TGTGCCAGCAGAGACCCTTACGAGCAGTACTTC.

V gene TRBV6-2 or TRBV6-3 combines with J gene TRBJ1-1; D is undetermined. V lost 6 bases and J 0 bases, leaving 11 bases between the germline ends. This CDR3 is 14 amino acids long. Germline V gene data show CDR1 as MNHEY and CDR2 as SVGEGT. The CDR3 DNA follows: TGTGCCAGCAGCCTACCCAGCATGAACACTGAAGCTTTCTTT. This codes for CASSLPSMNTEAFF.

The CDR3 reads CASSSGYGYTF. The CDR3 region has the DNA TGTGCCAGCAGTTCTGGTTATGGCTACACCTTC. The chain links TRBV6-5 to TRBJ1-2, with D unresolved. The CDR3 extends over 11 amino acids. The V gene lost 4 bases and the J gene lost 5 bases, with 5 bases spanning the gap. Germline assignment: CDR1 MNHEY and CDR2 SVGAGI.

This clone has a handful of counts. This chain uses TRBV6-1 with TRBJ2-1, with D perhaps matching TRBD1 or TRBD2 (5 bases each). The germline V and J ends were trimmed by 3 bases and 9 bases, with 12 bases remaining between them. CDR1 is MNHNS and CDR2 is SASEGT in the germline V gene. This CDR3 region has 13 residues. The CDR3 DNA is TGTGCCAGCAGTGAGGTGACAGAGGGTGAGCAGTTCTTC. It translates to CASSEVTEGEQFF.

This clone is a singleton in its sample. The rearrangement uses TRBV3-1 (or the pseudogene TRBV3-2) and TRBJ1-2, with 7 nucleotides matching TRBD1. The CDR3 is 14 residues long. V was clipped by 2 bases and J by 8 bases; unmatched bases: 8. Germline V gives CDR1 LGHDT, CDR2 YNNKEL (reference sequence). In nucleotides, the CDR3 is TGTGCCAGCAGCCAACTAACAGGGGCGGAAGGCTACACCTTC. The encoded protein is CASSQLTGAEGYTF.

The chain couples TRBV7-6 to TRBJ2-5; no clear D gene. Deletions cut 5 bases from V and 2 bases from J, with 6 bases between. CDR1 is SGHVS, CDR2 FNYEAQ, per germline. CDR3 length: 12 amino acids. This chain's CDR3 is CASSPAQETQYF. DNA for the CDR3: TGTGCCAGCAGCCCAGCTCAAGAGACCCAGTACTTC.

V and J are TRBV19 and TRBJ2-1, with D unresolved. CDR3 length: 15 residues. The germline V gene encodes CDR1 LNHDA and CDR2 SQIVND (reference sequence). V lost 7 bases to trimming and J lost 2 bases, with 15 bases between them. CDR3 in amino acids: CASKQVAGAYNEQFF. CDR3 bases: TGTGCCAGTAAACAAGTGGCTGGGGCCTACAATGAGCAGTTCTTC.

This chain links TRBV19 with TRBJ2-2; D not certain. Germline V gives CDR1 LNHDA, CDR2 SQIVND (reference sequence). V dropped 7 bases and J dropped 0 bases, with 6 bases sitting between them. The CDR3 is 13 amino acids. The CDR3 DNA reads TGTGCCAGTATGAAAACGAACACCGGGGAGCTGTTTTTT. Encoded protein: CASMKTNTGELFF.

CDR3 loop: CASEGTSGGANEQFF. The CDR3 DNA sequence: TGTGCCAGCGAAGGGACTAGCGGGGGGGCGAATGAGCAGTTCTTC. This sequence joins TRBV7-9 and TRBJ2-1, with 16 bases matching TRBD2. V lost 8 bases and J lost 7; bases outside the gene matches: 5. The CDR3 loop spans 15 amino acids. Per germline, CDR1 SEHNR and CDR2 FQNEAQ (reference sequence).